This T cell receptor beta chain was found in a study of shared clonotypes between healthy human individuals. In germline, CDR1 is SGDLS, CDR2 YYNGEE. The length of the CDR3 is 14 residues. After removal of 4 bases from V and 3 bases from J, the junction contained 3 bases not matched to a gene. Profiling relied on immunoSEQ multiplex PCR, and the TCRdb table lists in-frame clones only, not all of them. The table has about 2.3 million clones, roughly 92% seen once. The sequence was collected from a man aged 18 to 30 in good health. Some clones in this sample may be carry-over from other donors' samples. V is TRBV9 and J is TRBJ2-7; 11 bases agree with TRBD2. Source material: naive CD4+ T cells from PBMCs. Subset of the sample: CD45RA+ positively selected. The CDR3 is CASSMGTSGYEQYF. CDR3 bases: TGTGCCAGCAGCATGGGGACTAGCGGCTACGAGCAGTACTTC.